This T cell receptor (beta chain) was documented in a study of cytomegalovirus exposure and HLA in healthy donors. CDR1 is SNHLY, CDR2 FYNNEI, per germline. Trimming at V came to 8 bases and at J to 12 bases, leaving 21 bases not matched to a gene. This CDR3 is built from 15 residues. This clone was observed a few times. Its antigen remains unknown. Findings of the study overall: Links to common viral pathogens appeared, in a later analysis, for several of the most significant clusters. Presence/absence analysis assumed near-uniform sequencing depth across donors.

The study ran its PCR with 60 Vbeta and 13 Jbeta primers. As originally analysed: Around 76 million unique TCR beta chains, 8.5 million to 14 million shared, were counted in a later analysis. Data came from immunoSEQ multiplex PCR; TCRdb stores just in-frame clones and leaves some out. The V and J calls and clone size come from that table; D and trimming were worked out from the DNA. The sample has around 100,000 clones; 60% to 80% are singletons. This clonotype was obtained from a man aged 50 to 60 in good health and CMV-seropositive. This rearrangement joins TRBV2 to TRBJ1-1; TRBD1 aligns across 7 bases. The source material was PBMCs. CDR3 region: CASFVSGGGQAMSFF. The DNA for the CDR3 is TGTGCCAGCTTCGTTTCAGGAGGGGGCCAGGCCATGTCTTTCTTT.